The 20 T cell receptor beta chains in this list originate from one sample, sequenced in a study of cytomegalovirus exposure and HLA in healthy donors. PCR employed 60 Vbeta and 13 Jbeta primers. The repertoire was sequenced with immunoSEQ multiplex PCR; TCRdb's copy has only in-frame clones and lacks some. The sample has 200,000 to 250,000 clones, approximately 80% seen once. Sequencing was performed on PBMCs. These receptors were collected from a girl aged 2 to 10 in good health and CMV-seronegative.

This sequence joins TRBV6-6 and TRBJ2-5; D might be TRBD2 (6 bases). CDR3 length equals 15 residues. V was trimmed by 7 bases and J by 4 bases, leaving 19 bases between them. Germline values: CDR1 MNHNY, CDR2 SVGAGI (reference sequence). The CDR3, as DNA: TGTGCCAGCACTTTACTAGCCCTAGCTGGAGAGACCCAGTACTTC. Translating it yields CASTLLALAGETQYF.

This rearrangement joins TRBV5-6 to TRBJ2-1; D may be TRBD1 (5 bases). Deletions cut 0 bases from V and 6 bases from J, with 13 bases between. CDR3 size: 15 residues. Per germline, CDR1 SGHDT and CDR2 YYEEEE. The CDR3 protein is CASSLVQVISNEQFF. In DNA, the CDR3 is TGTGCCAGCAGCTTGGTACAGGTGATTTCCAATGAGCAGTTCTTC.

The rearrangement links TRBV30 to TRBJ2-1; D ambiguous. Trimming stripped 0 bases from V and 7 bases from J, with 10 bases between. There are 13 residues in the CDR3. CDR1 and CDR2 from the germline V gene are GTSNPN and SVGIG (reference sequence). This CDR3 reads CAWSVQNRNEQFF. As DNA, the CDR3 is TGTGCCTGGAGTGTACAGAATCGGAATGAGCAGTTCTTC.

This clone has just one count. CDR3 nucleotide sequence: TGCAGCGTTGAGCGGGACTTTTATGGCTACACCTTC. Encoded protein: CSVERDFYGYTF. This sequence joins TRBV29-1 and TRBJ1-2, with a possible D match to TRBD1 (5 bases). The ends were cut back, 3 bases at V and 5 bases at J, with 10 bases in the middle. Germline V lookup: CDR1 SQVTM, CDR2 ANQGSEA. The CDR3 consists of 12 residues.

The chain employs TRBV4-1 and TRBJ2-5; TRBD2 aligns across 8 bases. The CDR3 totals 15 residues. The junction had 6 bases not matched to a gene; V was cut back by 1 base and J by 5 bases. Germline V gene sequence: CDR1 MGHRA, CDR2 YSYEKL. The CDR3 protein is CASSQVWRLAETQYF. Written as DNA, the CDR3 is TGCGCCAGCAGCCAAGTTTGGAGACTAGCGGAGACCCAGTACTTC.

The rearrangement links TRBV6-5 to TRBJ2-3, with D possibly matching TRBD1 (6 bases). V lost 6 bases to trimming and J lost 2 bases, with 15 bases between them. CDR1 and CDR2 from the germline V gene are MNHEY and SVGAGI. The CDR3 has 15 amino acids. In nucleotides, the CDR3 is TGTGCCAGCAGCCTAGGGGGTAGTCTCACAGATACGCAGTATTTT. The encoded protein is CASSLGGSLTDTQYF.

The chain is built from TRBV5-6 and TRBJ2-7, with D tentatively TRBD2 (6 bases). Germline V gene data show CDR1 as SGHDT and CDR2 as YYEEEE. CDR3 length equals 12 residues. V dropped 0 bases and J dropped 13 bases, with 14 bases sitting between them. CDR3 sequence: CASSLGPAGQYF. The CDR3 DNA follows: TGTGCCAGCAGCTTGGGCCCAGCGGGTCAATACTTC.

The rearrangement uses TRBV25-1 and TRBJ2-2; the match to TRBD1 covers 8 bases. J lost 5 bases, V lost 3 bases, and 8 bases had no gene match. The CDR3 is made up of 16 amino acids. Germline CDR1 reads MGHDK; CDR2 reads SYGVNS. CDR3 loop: CASSDNGQGRTGELFF. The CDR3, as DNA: TGTGCCAGCAGTGACAACGGACAGGGCAGGACCGGGGAGCTGTTTTTT.

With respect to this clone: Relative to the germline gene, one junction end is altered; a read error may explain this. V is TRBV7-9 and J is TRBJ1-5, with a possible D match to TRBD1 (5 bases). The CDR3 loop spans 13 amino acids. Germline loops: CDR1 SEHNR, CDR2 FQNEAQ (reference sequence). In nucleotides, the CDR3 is TGTTCCAGCAGCTTCAGGGGCAATCAGCCCCAGCATTTT. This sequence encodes CSSSFRGNQPQHF.

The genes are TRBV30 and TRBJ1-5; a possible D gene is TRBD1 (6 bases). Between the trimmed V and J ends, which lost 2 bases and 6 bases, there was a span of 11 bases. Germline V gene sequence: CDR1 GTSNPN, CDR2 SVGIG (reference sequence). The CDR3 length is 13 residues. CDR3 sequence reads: CAWSKGVFQPQHF. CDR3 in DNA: TGTGCCTGGAGTAAGGGGGTCTTTCAGCCCCAGCATTTT. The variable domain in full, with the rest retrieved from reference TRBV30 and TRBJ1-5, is SQTIHQWPATLVQPVGSPLSLECTVEGTSNPNLYWYRQAAGRGLQLLFYSVGIGQISSEVPQNLSASRPQDRQFILSSKKLLLSDSGFYLCAWSKGVFQPQHFGDGTRLSIL.

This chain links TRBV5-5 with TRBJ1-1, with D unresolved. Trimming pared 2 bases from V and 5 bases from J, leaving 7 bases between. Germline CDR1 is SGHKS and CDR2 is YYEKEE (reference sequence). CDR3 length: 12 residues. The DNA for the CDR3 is TGTGCCAGCAGCTTCTCGGGAACTGAAGCTTTCTTT. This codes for CASSFSGTEAFF.

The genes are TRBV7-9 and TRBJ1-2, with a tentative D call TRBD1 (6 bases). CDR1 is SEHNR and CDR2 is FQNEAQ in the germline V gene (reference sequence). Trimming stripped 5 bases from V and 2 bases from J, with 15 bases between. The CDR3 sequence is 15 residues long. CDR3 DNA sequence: TGTGCCAGCAGCCTCCAGGGGAACAGCAACTATGGCTACACCTTC. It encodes CASSLQGNSNYGYTF.

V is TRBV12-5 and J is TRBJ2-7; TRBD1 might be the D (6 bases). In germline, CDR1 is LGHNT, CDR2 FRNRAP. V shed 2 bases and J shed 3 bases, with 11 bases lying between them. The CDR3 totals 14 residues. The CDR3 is CASGLFGGNYEQYF. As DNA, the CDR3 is TGTGCTAGTGGTTTGTTTGGGGGCAACTACGAGCAGTACTTC.

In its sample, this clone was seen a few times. CDR3 residues: CASRPGTSTVNEQFF. The CDR3 nucleotides read TGTGCCAGCCGGCCCGGGACTAGCACTGTCAATGAGCAGTTCTTC. V usage is TRBV6-6 and J usage is TRBJ2-1, with 9 bases aligning to TRBD2. There are 15 residues in the CDR3. CDR1 and CDR2 (germline): MNHNY, SVGAGI (reference sequence). The V gene end was trimmed by 8 bases and the J gene end by 6 bases; junction bases not matched to a gene: 11.

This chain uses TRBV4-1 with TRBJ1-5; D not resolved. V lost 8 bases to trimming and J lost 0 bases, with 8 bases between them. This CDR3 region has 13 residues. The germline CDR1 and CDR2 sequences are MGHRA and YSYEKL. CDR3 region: CASRAHSNQPQHF. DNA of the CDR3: TGCGCCAGCCGAGCGCATAGCAATCAGCCCCAGCATTTT.

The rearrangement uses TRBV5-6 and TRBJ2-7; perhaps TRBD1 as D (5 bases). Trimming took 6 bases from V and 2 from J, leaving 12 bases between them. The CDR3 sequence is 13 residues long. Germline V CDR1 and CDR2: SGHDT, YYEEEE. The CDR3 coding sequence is TGTGCCAGCACCGTTGGCAGGGCCTACGAGCAGTACTTC. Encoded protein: CASTVGRAYEQYF.

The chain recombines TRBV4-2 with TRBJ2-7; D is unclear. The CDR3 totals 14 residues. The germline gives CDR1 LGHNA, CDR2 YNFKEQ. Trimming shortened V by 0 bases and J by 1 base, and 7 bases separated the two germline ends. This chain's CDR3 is CASSQDRLSYEQYF. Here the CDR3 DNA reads TGTGCCAGCAGCCAAGATCGCCTATCCTACGAGCAGTACTTC.

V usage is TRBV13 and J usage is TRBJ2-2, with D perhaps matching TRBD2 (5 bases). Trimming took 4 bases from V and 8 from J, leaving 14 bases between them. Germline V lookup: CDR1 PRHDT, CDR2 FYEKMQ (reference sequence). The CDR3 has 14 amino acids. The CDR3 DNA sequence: TGTGCCAGCAGCTCAGATTCCCTAGCAGGGGAGCTGTTTTTT. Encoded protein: CASSSDSLAGELFF.

CDR3 protein: CASSLLLQLAVVYNEQFF. DNA for the CDR3: TGTGCCAGCAGCTTGCTGTTGCAACTAGCGGTCGTCTACAATGAGCAGTTCTTC. This chain uses TRBV5-8 with TRBJ2-1, with 8 bases aligning to TRBD2. CDR3 length: 18 amino acids. The V segment lost 1 base and the J segment 3 bases; nucleotides outside the gene matches: 12. Germline values: CDR1 SGHTS, CDR2 YDEGEE. The whole variable domain, filled in from reference TRBV5-8 and TRBJ2-1, reads EAGVTQSPTHLIKTRGQQATLRCSPISGHTSVYWYQQALGLGLQFLLWYDEGEERNRGNFPPRFSGRQFPNYSSELNVNALELEDSALYLCASSLLLQLAVVYNEQFFGPGTRLTVL.

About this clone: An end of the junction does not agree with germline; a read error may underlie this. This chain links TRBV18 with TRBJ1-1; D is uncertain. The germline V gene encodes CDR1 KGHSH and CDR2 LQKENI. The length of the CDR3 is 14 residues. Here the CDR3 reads CTSSPAQLNTEAFF. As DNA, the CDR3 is TGTACCAGCTCACCAGCACAGTTGAACACTGAAGCTTTCTTT.